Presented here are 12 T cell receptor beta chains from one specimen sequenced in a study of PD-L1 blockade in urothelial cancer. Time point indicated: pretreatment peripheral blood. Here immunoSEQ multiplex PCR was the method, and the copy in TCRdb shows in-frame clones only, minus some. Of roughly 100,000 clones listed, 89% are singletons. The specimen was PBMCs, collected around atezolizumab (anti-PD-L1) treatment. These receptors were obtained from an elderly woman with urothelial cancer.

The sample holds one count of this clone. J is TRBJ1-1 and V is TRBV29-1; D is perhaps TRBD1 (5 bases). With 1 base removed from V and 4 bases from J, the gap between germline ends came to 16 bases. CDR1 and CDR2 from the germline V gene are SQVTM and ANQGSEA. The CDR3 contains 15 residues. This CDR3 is CSVEVPEGRSTEAFF. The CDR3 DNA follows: TGCAGCGTTGAAGTCCCGGAGGGGCGAAGCACTGAAGCTTTCTTT.

The chain's CDR3 is CASSVPGAGDKTDTQYF. CDR3 DNA sequence: TGTGCCAGCAGTGTCCCCGGAGCGGGAGATAAGACAGATACGCAGTATTTT. The V gene is TRBV2, the J gene TRBJ2-3, with TRBD2 identical over 8 bases. CDR1 SNHLY and CDR2 FYNNEI come from the germline V gene. This CDR3 has 17 residues. J gave up 3 bases and V 4 bases, and 12 bases lay outside the gene matches.

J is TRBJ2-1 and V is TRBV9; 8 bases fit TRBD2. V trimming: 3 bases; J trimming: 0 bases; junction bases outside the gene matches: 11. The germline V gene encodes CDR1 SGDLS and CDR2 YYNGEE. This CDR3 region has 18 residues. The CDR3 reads CASSADRLAISSYNEQFF. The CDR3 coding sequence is TGTGCCAGCAGCGCCGACCGACTAGCGATCAGCTCCTACAATGAGCAGTTCTTC.

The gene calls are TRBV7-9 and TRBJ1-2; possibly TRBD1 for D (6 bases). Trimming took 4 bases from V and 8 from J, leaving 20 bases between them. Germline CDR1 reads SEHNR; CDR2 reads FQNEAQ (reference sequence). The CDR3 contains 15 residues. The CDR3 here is CASSWTALGLGGYTF. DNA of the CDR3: TGTGCCAGCAGCTGGACAGCCCTTGGGCTAGGGGGCTACACCTTC.

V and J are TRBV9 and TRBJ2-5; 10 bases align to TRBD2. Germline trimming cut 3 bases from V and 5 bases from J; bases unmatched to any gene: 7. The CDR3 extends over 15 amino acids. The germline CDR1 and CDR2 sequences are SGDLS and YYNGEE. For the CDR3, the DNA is TGTGCCAGCAGCGACCTAGCGGGAGTAGAGGAGACCCAGTACTTC. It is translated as CASSDLAGVEETQYF.

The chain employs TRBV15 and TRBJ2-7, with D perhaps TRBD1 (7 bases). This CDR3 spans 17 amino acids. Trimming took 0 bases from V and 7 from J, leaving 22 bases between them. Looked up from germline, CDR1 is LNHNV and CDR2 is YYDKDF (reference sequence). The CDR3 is CATSRDRSRDSIGEQYF. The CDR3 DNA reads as TGTGCCACCAGCAGAGATCGCTCGCGGGACAGCATAGGGGAGCAGTACTTC. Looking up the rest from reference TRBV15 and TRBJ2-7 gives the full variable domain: DAMVIQNPRYQVTQFGKPVTLSCSQTLNHNVMYWYQQKSSQAPKLLFHYYDKDFNNEADTPDNFQSRRPNTSFCFLDIRSPGLGDTAMYLCATSRDRSRDSIGEQYFGPGTRLTVT.

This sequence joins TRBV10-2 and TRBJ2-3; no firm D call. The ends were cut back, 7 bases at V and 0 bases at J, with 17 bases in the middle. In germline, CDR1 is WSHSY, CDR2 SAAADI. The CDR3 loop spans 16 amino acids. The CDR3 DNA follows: TGCGCCAGCACATCTATACTTCTCTCTAGCACAGATACGCAGTATTTT. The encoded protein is CASTSILLSSTDTQYF.

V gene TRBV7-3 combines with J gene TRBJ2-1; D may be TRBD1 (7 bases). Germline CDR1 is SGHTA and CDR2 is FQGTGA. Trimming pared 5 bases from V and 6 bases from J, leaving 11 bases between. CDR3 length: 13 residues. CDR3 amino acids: CASSPGGFNEQFF. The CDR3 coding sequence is TGTGCCAGCAGCCCAGGGGGGTTCAATGAGCAGTTCTTC.

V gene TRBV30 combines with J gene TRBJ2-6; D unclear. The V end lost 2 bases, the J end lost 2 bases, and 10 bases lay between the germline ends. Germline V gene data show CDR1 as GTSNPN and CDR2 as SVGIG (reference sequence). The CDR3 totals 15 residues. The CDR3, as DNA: TGTGCCTGGAGTTATCGCGGCGCTGGGGCCAACGTCCTGACTTTC. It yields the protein CAWSYRGAGANVLTF. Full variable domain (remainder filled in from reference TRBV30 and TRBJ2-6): SQTIHQWPATLVQPVGSPLSLECTVEGTSNPNLYWYRQAAGRGLQLLFYSVGIGQISSEVPQNLSASRPQDRQFILSSKKLLLSDSGFYLCAWSYRGAGANVLTFGAGSRLTVL.

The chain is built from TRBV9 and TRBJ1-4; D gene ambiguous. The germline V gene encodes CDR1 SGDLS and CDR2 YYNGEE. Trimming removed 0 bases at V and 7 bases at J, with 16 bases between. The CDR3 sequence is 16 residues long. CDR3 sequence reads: CASSVGGRPGREKLFF. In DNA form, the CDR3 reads TGTGCCAGCAGCGTAGGTGGGAGACCAGGCCGTGAAAAACTGTTTTTT.

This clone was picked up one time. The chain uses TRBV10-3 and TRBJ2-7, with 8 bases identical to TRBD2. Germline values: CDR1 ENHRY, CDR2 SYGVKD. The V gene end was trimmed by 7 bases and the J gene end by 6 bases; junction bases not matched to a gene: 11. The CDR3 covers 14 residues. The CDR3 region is CAIMEIAGSLEQYF. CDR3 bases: TGTGCCATCATGGAGATAGCGGGGTCCCTCGAGCAGTACTTC.

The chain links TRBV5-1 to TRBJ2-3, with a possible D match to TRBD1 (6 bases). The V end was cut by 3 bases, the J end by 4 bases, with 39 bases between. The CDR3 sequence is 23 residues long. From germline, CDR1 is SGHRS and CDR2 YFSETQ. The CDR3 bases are TGCGCCAGCAGCTCAACGACTCCACCGACTGACAGGTTTCGATTGGGGTGGTCAGATACGCAGTATTTT. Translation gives CASSSTTPPTDRFRLGWSDTQYF.